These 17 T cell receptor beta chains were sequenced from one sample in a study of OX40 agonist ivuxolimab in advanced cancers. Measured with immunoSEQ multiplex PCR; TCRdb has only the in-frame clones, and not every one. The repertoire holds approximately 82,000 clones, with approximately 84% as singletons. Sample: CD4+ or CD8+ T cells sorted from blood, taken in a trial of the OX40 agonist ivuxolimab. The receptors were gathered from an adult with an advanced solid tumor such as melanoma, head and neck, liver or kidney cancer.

The CDR3 region is CASSPHGLVRNEQFF. CDR3 nucleotides: TGTGCCAGCAGTCCCCATGGACTAGTGCGCAATGAGCAGTTCTTC. The chain employs TRBV28 and TRBJ2-1; 7 bases are a match to TRBD2. The CDR3 runs to 15 residues. V was clipped by 5 bases and J by 6 bases; unmatched bases: 10. Germline assignment: CDR1 MDHEN and CDR2 SYDVKM.

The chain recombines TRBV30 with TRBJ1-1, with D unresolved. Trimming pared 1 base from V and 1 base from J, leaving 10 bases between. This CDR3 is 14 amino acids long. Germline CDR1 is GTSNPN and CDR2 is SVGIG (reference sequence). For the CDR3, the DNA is TGTGCCTGGAGTGGGGGAGGTAGGAACACTGAAGCTTTCTTT. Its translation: CAWSGGGRNTEAFF. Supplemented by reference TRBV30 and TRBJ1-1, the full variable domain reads SQTIHQWPATLVQPVGSPLSLECTVEGTSNPNLYWYRQAAGRGLQLLFYSVGIGQISSEVPQNLSASRPQDRQFILSSKKLLLSDSGFYLCAWSGGGRNTEAFFGQGTRLTVV.

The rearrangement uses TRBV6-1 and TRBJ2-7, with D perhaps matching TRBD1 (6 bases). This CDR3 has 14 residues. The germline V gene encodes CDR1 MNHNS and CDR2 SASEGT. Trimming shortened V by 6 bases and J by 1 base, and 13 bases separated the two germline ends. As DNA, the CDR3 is TGTGCCAGCAGGACGAACAGGGTGTCCTACGAGCAGTACTTC. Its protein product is CASRTNRVSYEQYF.

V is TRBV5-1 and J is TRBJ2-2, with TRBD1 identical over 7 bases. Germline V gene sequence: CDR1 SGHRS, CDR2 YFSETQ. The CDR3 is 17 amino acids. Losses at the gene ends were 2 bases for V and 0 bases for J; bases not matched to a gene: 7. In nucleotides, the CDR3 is TGCGCCAGCAGCTTAATACCGGGACAGTCGAACACCGGGGAGCTGTTTTTT. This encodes CASSLIPGQSNTGELFF.

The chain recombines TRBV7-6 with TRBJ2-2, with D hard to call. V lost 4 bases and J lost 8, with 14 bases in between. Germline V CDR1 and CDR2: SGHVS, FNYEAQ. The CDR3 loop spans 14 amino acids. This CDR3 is CASSSRLSRGELFF. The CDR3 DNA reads TGTGCCAGCAGCTCGCGCCTAAGTAGGGGGGAGCTGTTTTTT.

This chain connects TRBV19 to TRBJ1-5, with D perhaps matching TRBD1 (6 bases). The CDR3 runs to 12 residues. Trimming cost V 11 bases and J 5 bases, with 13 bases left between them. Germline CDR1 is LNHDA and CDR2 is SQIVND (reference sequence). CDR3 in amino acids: CAVGGLDQPQHF. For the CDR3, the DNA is TGTGCCGTAGGGGGGTTGGATCAGCCCCAGCATTTT.

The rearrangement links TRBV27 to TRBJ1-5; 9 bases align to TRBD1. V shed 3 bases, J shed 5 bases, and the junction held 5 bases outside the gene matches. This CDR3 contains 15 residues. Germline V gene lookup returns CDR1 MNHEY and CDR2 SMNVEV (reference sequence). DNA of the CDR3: TGTGCCAGCAGTTTCTCCGGACAGGGGTATCAGCCCCAGCATTTT. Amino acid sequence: CASSFSGQGYQPQHF.

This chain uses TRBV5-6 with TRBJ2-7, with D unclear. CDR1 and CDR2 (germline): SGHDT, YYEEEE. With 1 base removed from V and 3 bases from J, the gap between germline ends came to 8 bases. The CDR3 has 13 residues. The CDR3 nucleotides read TGTGCCAGCAGCTTGCCGGGTTACTACGAGCAGTACTTC. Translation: CASSLPGYYEQYF. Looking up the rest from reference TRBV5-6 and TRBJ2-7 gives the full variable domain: DAGVTQSPTHLIKTRGQQVTLRCSPKSGHDTVSWYQQALGQGPQFIFQYYEEEERQRGNFPDRFSGHQFPNYSSELNVNALLLGDSALYLCASSLPGYYEQYFGPGTRLTVT.

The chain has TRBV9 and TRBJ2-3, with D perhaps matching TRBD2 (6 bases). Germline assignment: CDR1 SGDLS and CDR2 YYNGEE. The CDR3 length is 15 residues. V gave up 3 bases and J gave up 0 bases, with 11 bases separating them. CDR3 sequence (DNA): TGTGCCAGCAGCGCGCGGGGTACTAGCACAGATACGCAGTATTTT. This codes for CASSARGTSTDTQYF.

The CDR3 DNA reads TGCGCCAGCAGCTTCCTCCCTGGACTAGCGGGAGGAGATACGCAGTATTTT. It is translated as CASSFLPGLAGGDTQYF. This chain links TRBV5-1 with TRBJ2-3, with TRBD2 matching 14 bases. The germline V gene encodes CDR1 SGHRS and CDR2 YFSETQ. This CDR3 contains 17 residues. The trim removed 2 bases at V and 5 bases at J, leaving 7 bases unmatched.

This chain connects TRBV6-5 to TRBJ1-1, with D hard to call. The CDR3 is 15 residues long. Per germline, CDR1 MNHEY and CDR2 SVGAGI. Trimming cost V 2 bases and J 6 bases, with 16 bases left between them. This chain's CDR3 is CASSYITRGASEAFF. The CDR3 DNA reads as TGTGCCAGCAGTTACATAACGCGGGGAGCCTCTGAAGCTTTCTTT.

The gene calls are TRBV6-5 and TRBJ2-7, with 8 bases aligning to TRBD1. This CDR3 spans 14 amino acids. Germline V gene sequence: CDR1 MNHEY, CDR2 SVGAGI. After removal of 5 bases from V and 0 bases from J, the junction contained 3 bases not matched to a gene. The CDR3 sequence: CASSKTGGSYEQYF. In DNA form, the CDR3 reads TGTGCCAGCAGTAAAACAGGGGGCTCCTACGAGCAGTACTTC.

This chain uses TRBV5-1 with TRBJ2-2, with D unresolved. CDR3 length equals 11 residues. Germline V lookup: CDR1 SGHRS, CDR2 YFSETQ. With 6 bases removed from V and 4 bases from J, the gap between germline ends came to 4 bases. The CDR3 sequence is CASTLTGELFF. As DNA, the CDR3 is TGCGCCAGCACACTCACCGGGGAGCTGTTTTTT.

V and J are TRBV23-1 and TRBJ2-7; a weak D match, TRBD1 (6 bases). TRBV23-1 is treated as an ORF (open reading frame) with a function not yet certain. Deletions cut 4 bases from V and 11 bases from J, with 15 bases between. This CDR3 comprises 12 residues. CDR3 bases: TGCGCCAGCAGTCGACAGGAATCGAGGAAGTACTTC. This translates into CASSRQESRKYF.

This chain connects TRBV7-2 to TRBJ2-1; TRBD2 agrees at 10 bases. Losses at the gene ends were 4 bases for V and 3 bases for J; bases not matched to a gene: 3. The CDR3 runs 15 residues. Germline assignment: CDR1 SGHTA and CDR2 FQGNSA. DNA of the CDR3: TGTGCCAGCAGCTCTAGCGGGGGCCTCTACAATGAGCAGTTCTTC. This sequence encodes CASSSSGGLYNEQFF.

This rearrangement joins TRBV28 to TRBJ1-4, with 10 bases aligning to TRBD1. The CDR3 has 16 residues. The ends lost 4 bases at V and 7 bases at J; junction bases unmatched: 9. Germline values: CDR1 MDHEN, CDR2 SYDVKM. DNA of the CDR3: TGTGCCAGCAGTTCACGACCGGGACAGGGGACTGAAAAACTGTTTTTT. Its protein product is CASSSRPGQGTEKLFF.

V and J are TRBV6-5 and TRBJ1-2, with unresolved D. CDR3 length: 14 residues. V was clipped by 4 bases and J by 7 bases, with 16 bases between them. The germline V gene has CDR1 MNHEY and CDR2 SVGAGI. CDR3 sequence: CASSLAFLGSGYTF. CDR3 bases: TGTGCCAGCAGTTTGGCCTTTCTGGGGTCTGGCTACACCTTC.